These 9 T cell receptor beta chains were sequenced from one sample in a study of cytomegalovirus exposure and HLA in healthy donors (dated by TCRdb to the late 2010s). Libraries came from the immunoSEQ multiplex PCR assay. For the multiplex PCR, a mixture combining 60 forward primers for TCR Vbeta segments and 13 reverse primers for TCR Jbeta segments was used. TCRdb stores this immuneACCESS table with in-frame sequences only. Part of the clones is absent; in the studies checked, under half of the shortfall reflects unresolved V genes, and no reason is known for the rest. The sample data list more than 70,000 clones, and roughly three quarters of these were observed just once. The leading ten clones occupy over 3% of the sample. The sample consisted of PBMCs. These receptors came from a man in his forties in good health and CMV-seronegative.

This chain's CDR3 is CASSGDRGAYEQYF. The CDR3 DNA follows: TGTGCCAGCAGTGGAGACAGGGGGGCCTACGAGCAGTACTTC. The gene calls are TRBV6-1 and TRBJ2-7; TRBD1 aligns across 9 bases. Germline values: CDR1 MNHNS, CDR2 SASEGT. V lost 4 bases and J lost 2; bases outside the gene matches: 3. CDR3 length equals 14 residues.

This clone appeared a few times. The genes are TRBV30 and TRBJ2-7; TRBD1 agrees at 7 bases. V lost 0 bases, J lost 2 bases, and 7 bases stayed unmatched. The CDR3 length is 15 residues. The germline V gene has CDR1 GTSNPN and CDR2 SVGIG (reference sequence). For the CDR3, the DNA is TGTGCCTGGAGTGTAATAGGACAGGAGCCCTACGAGCAGTACTTC. Amino acid sequence: CAWSVIGQEPYEQYF.

V gene TRBV28 combines with J gene TRBJ2-2; 10 bases line up with TRBD1. With V trimmed by 5 bases and J by 2 bases, 5 bases remained unmatched. This CDR3 contains 16 residues. Germline V CDR1 and CDR2: MDHEN, SYDVKM. The CDR3 loop is CASSPRQGANTGELFF. CDR3 bases: TGTGCCAGCAGTCCCCGACAGGGGGCAAACACCGGGGAGCTGTTTTTT.

This sequence joins TRBV28 and TRBJ2-6; weak D call: TRBD2 (7 bases). The CDR3 runs 18 residues. From germline, CDR1 is MDHEN and CDR2 SYDVKM. Trimming removed 5 bases at V and 0 bases at J, with 17 bases between. CDR3 nucleotides: TGTGCCAGCAGTGGGGGGGACAAGCTAAGCTCTGGGGCCAACGTCCTGACTTTC. This codes for CASSGGDKLSSGANVLTF.

The chain combines TRBV9 with TRBJ1-2; D is unresolved. Germline CDR1 SGDLS, CDR2 YYNGEE. Trimming cost V 0 bases and J 0 bases, with 15 bases left between them. The CDR3 is 17 amino acids. The CDR3 DNA reads as TGTGCCAGCAGCGTAGAGAAAAGTATCACTCCTAACTATGGCTACACCTTC. It specifies CASSVEKSITPNYGYTF.

The V and J genes are TRBV6-1 and TRBJ1-3; the D is unclear. This CDR3 is built from 13 residues. Germline V gene data show CDR1 as MNHNS and CDR2 as SASEGT. Deletions cut 7 bases from V and 0 bases from J, with 7 bases between. The chain's CDR3 is CASIRDSGNTIYF. DNA for the CDR3: TGTGCCAGCATTCGGGACTCTGGAAACACCATATATTTT.

The CDR3: CASSLEGQRPFF. The CDR3 nucleotides read TGTGCCAGCAGCTTAGAGGGACAGAGACCTTTCTTT. This chain connects TRBV7-9 to TRBJ1-1; 7 bases are shared with TRBD1. Trimming cost V 1 base and J 12 bases; bases outside gene matches: 5. The CDR3 consists of 12 residues. Germline V gives CDR1 SEHNR, CDR2 FQNEAQ (reference sequence).

The chain joins TRBV7-9 to TRBJ2-7; maybe TRBD1 (6 bases). Germline V gene lookup returns CDR1 SEHNR and CDR2 FQNEAQ (reference sequence). The germline V and J ends were trimmed by 5 bases and 0 bases, with 20 bases remaining between them. The CDR3 runs 17 residues. This chain's CDR3 is CASSQTSGQRSSYEQYF. CDR3 sequence (DNA): TGTGCCAGCAGCCAAACCTCGGGACAAAGATCCTCCTACGAGCAGTACTTC.

The V gene is TRBV5-5, the J gene TRBJ2-1, with D unclear. Trimming took 5 bases from V and 6 from J, leaving 12 bases between them. This CDR3 contains 13 residues. The germline V gene has CDR1 SGHKS and CDR2 YYEKEE (reference sequence). The CDR3: CASRQPTINEQFF. In nucleotides, the CDR3 is TGTGCCAGCAGACAACCAACGATCAATGAGCAGTTCTTC.